This record looks at one T cell receptor (beta chain) sequence and its context. In its sample, this clonotype was seen a few times. It lacks a known antigen. The sample holds no much larger clone one base away, and base qualities are not on file. This entry belongs to a study of T-cell reconstitution after alpha-beta-depleted transplantation in children (TCRdb year 2016). About the study as a whole: Using TCR repertoire profiling, the study quantitatively followed how T-cell immune reconstitution unfolded in children after TCRalphabeta/CD19-depleted allogeneic hematopoietic cell transplantation. Points the paper makes about the study in general: In some patients, the high TCRbeta diversity seen at day 60 was put down to recipient T cells and intrathymic progenitors that had survived conditioning. The apparently early recovery of alphabetaT-cell counts about two months after transplant reportedly depended on only several hundred rapidly expanded clones that came from non-depleted graft cells. The frequencies of hyperexpanded clones fell over the following months, and after one year, T-cell counts and TCRbeta diversity were mostly attributed to newly produced T cells.

CDR1 and CDR2 (SGHRS, YFSETQ) derive from the germline V gene. The germline V and J ends show losses of 6 bases and 2 bases respectively, and no gene match explains 8 bases of the junction. There are 15 amino acids in the CDR3, from cysteine to phenylalanine inclusive. CDR3 DNA only is kept here, 45 bases in frame from base 1. The method behind the library was PCR. Sequenced on an Illumina HiSeq 2500. Molecular barcoding was employed in the preparation of TCR libraries, with unique molecular identifiers being used to normalize TCRbeta repertoire quantification. TCRdb reworked the public reads: Q25 trimming with fastp, MiXCR clone assembly, productive beta chains retained. For every CDR3 protein sequence, its rows merge into one entry that carries the most common genes and DNA. This sample holds roughly 670,000 distinct CDR3 sequences; roughly 13% were observed only once. The ten largest clones add up to 0.75% to 0.85% of the sample.

The treatment or condition label corresponds to: allogeneic hematopoietic cell transplantation with graft depleted of TCRalphabeta T cells and CD19 B cells. Transplant recipients were children who received TCRalphabeta/CD19-depleted allogeneic hematopoietic cell grafts. This chain joins TRBV5-1 to TRBJ2-3; TRBD2 aligns with 8 central bases. The TCR was taken from a girl aged 2 to 10 with congenital amegakaryocytic thrombocytopenia, due to receive a stem cell transplant. The source was PBMCs, collected before TCRalphabeta/CD19-depleted stem cell transplant. The nucleotide sequence reads as follows: TGCGCCAGCACAAGTGGCGGGAGGCCCACAGATACGCAGTATTTT. Its translation reads: CASTSGGRPTDTQYF.